These T cell receptor beta chains were read from a single sample in a study of CD8 T cell repertoires and HIV-1 epitope variants. Method: immunoSEQ multiplex PCR; TCRdb's copy keeps in-frame clones and lacks some. This sample carries approximately 6,000 clones, about 59% of them seen once, and the ten largest clones take approximately 42%. These TCRs' antigens remain unknown. The sample comprised cultured CD8+ T cells derived from PBMCs. All receptors derive from a male donor with HIV. The CDR3 runs from the conserved cysteine through the conserved F or W. Fields, in order: CDR3 length, V gene, D gene, J gene, CDR3 DNA, CDR3 protein. D genes are given only for firm matches.

>12|TRBV2|TRBD1|TRBJ2-7
TGTGTACCGGGACAGGGATACTACGAGCAGTACTTC
CVPGQGYYEQYF
>17|TRBV27|TRBD1|TRBJ2-1
TGTGCCAGCAGCTCAAGGGCTTCGACAGGGTCCTACAATGAGCAGTTCTTC
CASSSRASTGSYNEQFF
>14|TRBV27|NA|TRBJ2-5
TGTGCCAGCAGTTATGAGGGAGTGGGTGAGACCCAGTACTTC
CASSYEGVGETQYF
>15|TRBV7-2|NA|TRBJ2-4
TGTGCCACCTCGACAGGCCCCCAGGGCAAAAACATTCAGTACTTC
CATSTGPQGKNIQYF
>14|TRBV7-6|NA|TRBJ1-1
TGTGCCAGCAGCTCCATGGACAAGAACACTGAAGCTTTCTTT
CASSSMDKNTEAFF
>14|TRBV5-1|NA|TRBJ2-1
TGCGCCAGCGGGACCTGGGGCTCCTACAATGAGCAGTTCTTC
CASGTWGSYNEQFF
>16|TRBV4-3|TRBD2|TRBJ2-5
TGCGCCAGCAGCAAAGAGACTAGCGGGGGGTCCGAGACCCAGTACTTC
CASSKETSGGSETQYF
>16|TRBV15|NA|TRBJ2-3
TGTGCCACCAGCGGGGGGCTTTCAATGAGCACAGATACGCAGTATTTT
CATSGGLSMSTDTQYF
>15|TRBV28|NA|TRBJ2-5
TGTGCCAGCAGTCCCTTAGCCGGGTTCCAAGAGACCCAGTACTTC
CASSPLAGFQETQYF
>13|TRBV7-9|TRBD1|TRBJ2-7
TGTGCCAGCAGCTTGGGACAGGAATACGAGCAGTACTTC
CASSLGQEYEQYF
>14|TRBV6-5|NA|TRBJ2-1
TGTGCCAGCAGTTTAACAGGCACCTACAATGAGCAGTTCTTC
CASSLTGTYNEQFF